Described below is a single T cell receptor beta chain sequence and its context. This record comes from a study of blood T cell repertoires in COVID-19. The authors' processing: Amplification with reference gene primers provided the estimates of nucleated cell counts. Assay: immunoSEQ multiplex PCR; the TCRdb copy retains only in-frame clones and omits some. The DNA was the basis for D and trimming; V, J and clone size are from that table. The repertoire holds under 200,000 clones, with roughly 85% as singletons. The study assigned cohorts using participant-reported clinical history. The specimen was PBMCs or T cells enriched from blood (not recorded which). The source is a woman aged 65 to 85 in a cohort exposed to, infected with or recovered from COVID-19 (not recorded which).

CDR3 in DNA: TGTGCCACCAGTGCAGTGAACACTGAAGCTTTCTTT. Its protein is CATSAVNTEAFF. V and J are TRBV24-1 and TRBJ1-1, with unresolved D. Trimming shortened V by 5 bases and J by 0 bases, and 3 bases separated the two germline ends. Germline lookup yields CDR1 KGHDR and CDR2 SFDVKD. The CDR3 length is 12 residues.